A single sample is the source of the 20 T cell receptor beta chains below, sequenced in a study of OX40 agonist ivuxolimab in advanced cancers. Libraries were prepared through the immunoSEQ multiplex PCR assay. TCRdb obtained this table from immuneACCESS and retained in-frame rearrangements with V and J assigned. These tables miss some clones; where compared with another copy, unresolved V genes account for less than half of the shortfall, and the remainder is unexplained. For this sample there are roughly 68,000 clones; about nine tenths appear just once. The ten biggest clones cover roughly 8% of the sample. Specimen: CD4+ or CD8+ T cells sorted from blood, collected in a trial of the OX40 agonist ivuxolimab. The receptor source for this set is an adult with an advanced solid tumor such as melanoma, head and neck, liver or kidney cancer.

This chain links TRBV12-5 with TRBJ2-2; D not resolved. The germline V gene encodes CDR1 LGHNT and CDR2 FRNRAP. CDR3 length equals 13 residues. Trimming took off 7 bases at V and 1 base at J, with 7 bases between the two ends. In DNA form, the CDR3 reads TGTGCTAGTGTTGGGGAGAACACCGGGGAGCTGTTTTTT. Protein: CASVGENTGELFF.

This rearrangement joins TRBV7-2 to TRBJ2-2, with TRBD2 identical over 11 bases. CDR3 size: 15 residues. V was clipped by 3 bases and J by 6 bases; unmatched bases: 3. Germline V gene data show CDR1 as SGHTA and CDR2 as FQGNSA. For the CDR3, the DNA is TGTGCCAGCAGCTTTAGCGGGGGGGCCTCCGGGGAGCTGTTTTTT. This translates into CASSFSGGASGELFF.

This clone was counted only a few times. The rearrangement joins TRBV15 to TRBJ2-5; D is undetermined. Germline V lookup: CDR1 LNHNV, CDR2 YYDKDF (reference sequence). The V and J ends lost 0 bases and 4 bases respectively, with 9 bases between them. The CDR3 totals 14 residues. CDR3 DNA sequence: TGTGCCACCAGCAGAGAGTTTAAGGGAGAGACCCAGTACTTC. Amino acids: CATSREFKGETQYF.

This chain links TRBV7-9 with TRBJ1-2, with D hard to call. V lost 0 bases, J lost 8 bases, and 7 bases lay in between. Germline CDR1 and CDR2: SEHNR and FQNEAQ (reference sequence). The CDR3 length is 12 residues. The CDR3 DNA reads as TGTGCCAGCAGCTTAGCGGGTGGCGGCTACACCTTC. Amino acids: CASSLAGGGYTF.

J is TRBJ1-1 and V is TRBV27; unclear D gene. Trimming removed 2 bases at V and 4 bases at J, with 14 bases between. The germline gives CDR1 MNHEY, CDR2 SMNVEV (reference sequence). The CDR3 runs 15 residues. CDR3 bases: TGTGCCAGCAGTTTACGACACCTCGGCGGCACTGAAGCTTTCTTT. Residues: CASSLRHLGGTEAFF.

This sequence joins TRBV11-2 and TRBJ1-2; D remains unclear. V was shortened by 5 bases and J by 2 bases, with 9 bases between the two germline ends. CDR1 is SGHAT, CDR2 FQNNGV, per germline. The CDR3 contains 13 residues. In DNA form, the CDR3 reads TGTGCCAGCAGCCCGCAGACCAACTATGGCTACACCTTC. Its translation: CASSPQTNYGYTF.

V and J are TRBV18 and TRBJ1-5; D is unresolved. V lost 0 bases, J lost 4 bases, and 10 bases lay in between. Germline V gene data show CDR1 as KGHSH and CDR2 as LQKENI. The CDR3 totals 15 residues. The chain's CDR3 is CASSPPSGTNQPQHF. The DNA for the CDR3 is TGTGCCAGCTCACCACCCTCAGGTACTAATCAGCCCCAGCATTTT.

V is TRBV5-1 and J is TRBJ2-6; D unresolved. Germline CDR1 and CDR2: SGHRS and YFSETQ. The CDR3 sequence is 14 residues long. Trimming left V 7 bases short and J 0 bases short, with 8 bases between. The CDR3 loop is CASQPDSGANVLTF. CDR3 in DNA: TGCGCCAGCCAACCCGACTCTGGGGCCAACGTCCTGACTTTC. The whole variable domain, remainder taken from reference TRBV5-1 and TRBJ2-6, is KAGVTQTPRYLIKTRGQQVTLSCSPISGHRSVSWYQQTPGQGLQFLFEYFSETQRNKGNFPGRFSGRQFSNSRSEMNVSTLELGDSALYLCASQPDSGANVLTFGAGSRLTVL.

The V call is TRBV7-3, the J call TRBJ2-2, with D perhaps TRBD2 (6 bases). V dropped 1 base and J dropped 2 bases, with 11 bases sitting between them. This CDR3 region has 16 residues. Per germline, CDR1 SGHTA and CDR2 FQGTGA. CDR3 sequence: CASSLSAGHNTGELFF. The CDR3 bases are TGTGCCAGCAGCTTAAGTGCGGGGCATAACACCGGGGAGCTGTTTTTT.

This rearrangement joins TRBV6-6 to TRBJ1-4; perhaps TRBD1 as D (6 bases). CDR1 MNHNY and CDR2 SVGAGI come from the germline V gene (reference sequence). The CDR3 runs to 15 residues. V was pared by 4 bases and J by 0 bases, with 9 bases between. CDR3 coding DNA: TGTGCCAGCAGTTTGGGGGCCGCAACTAATGAAAAACTGTTTTTT. It yields the protein CASSLGAATNEKLFF.

The rearrangement uses TRBV6-5 and TRBJ2-3, with D uncertain. Germline assignment: CDR1 MNHEY and CDR2 SVGAGI. Trimming removed 4 bases from V and 4 bases from J, with 9 bases in between. CDR3 length: 13 residues. In nucleotides, the CDR3 is TGTGCCAGCAGTTTTTATCTGGCAGATACGCAGTATTTT. Protein product: CASSFYLADTQYF.

This clone was counted only a few times. The chain carries TRBV6-5 and TRBJ2-7; possibly TRBD2 for D (6 bases). V shed 0 bases and J shed 3 bases, with 12 bases lying between them. The CDR3 consists of 15 residues. The germline V gene encodes CDR1 MNHEY and CDR2 SVGAGI. For the CDR3, the DNA is TGTGCCAGCAGTTACTCGATAGCCGGGGGCTACGAGCAGTACTTC. Its protein is CASSYSIAGGYEQYF.

The chain couples TRBV5-6 to TRBJ2-5, with D unclear. Trimming took off 2 bases at V and 4 bases at J, with 9 bases between the two ends. In germline, CDR1 is SGHDT, CDR2 YYEEEE. The CDR3 loop spans 13 amino acids. CDR3 DNA sequence: TGTGCCAGCAGCTTAGGGTTGGGAGAGACCCAGTACTTC. Its translation: CASSLGLGETQYF. The full variable domain, with the rest looked up from reference TRBV5-6 and TRBJ2-5, is DAGVTQSPTHLIKTRGQQVTLRCSPKSGHDTVSWYQQALGQGPQFIFQYYEEEERQRGNFPDRFSGHQFPNYSSELNVNALLLGDSALYLCASSLGLGETQYFGPGTRLLVL.

The V gene is TRBV5-1, the J gene TRBJ1-4, with a weak D call TRBD1 (6 bases). CDR1 SGHRS and CDR2 YFSETQ come from the germline V gene. Trimming stripped 2 bases from V and 0 bases from J, with 14 bases between. The CDR3 sequence is 17 residues long. The CDR3, as DNA: TGCGCCAGCAGCTTAGGAGGGGGGCAGGCAACTAATGAAAAACTGTTTTTT. Protein product: CASSLGGGQATNEKLFF.

The sample holds one count of this clone. The CDR3, as DNA: TGTGCCAGCAGCCTCAGGGGGCTCAATCAGCCCCAGCATTTT. Translation: CASSLRGLNQPQHF. The chain joins TRBV7-2 to TRBJ1-5, with 8 nucleotides matching TRBD1. The CDR3 has 14 amino acids. The germline gives CDR1 SGHTA, CDR2 FQGNSA. The ends lost 5 bases at V and 3 bases at J; junction bases unmatched: 3.

The chain has TRBV18 and TRBJ1-4; D is ambiguous. Germline CDR1 is KGHSH and CDR2 is LQKENI. This CDR3 has 13 residues. V was clipped by 10 bases and J by 7 bases, with 16 bases between them. CDR3 sequence: CATLHEGSEKLFF. The CDR3 nucleotides read TGTGCCACCTTACACGAGGGTTCTGAAAAACTGTTTTTT.

In its sample, this clone was seen a few times. V is TRBV2 and J is TRBJ1-5, with 8 bases that match TRBD1. The germline V gene has CDR1 SNHLY and CDR2 FYNNEI. The CDR3 consists of 14 residues. V was clipped by 8 bases and J by 1 base; unmatched bases: 4. Here the CDR3 reads CASDRTGSNQPQHF. The CDR3 DNA reads TGTGCCAGCGACCGGACAGGGAGCAATCAGCCCCAGCATTTT.

Only a few counts were recorded for this clone. The genes are TRBV10-2 and TRBJ1-5; possibly TRBD1 for D (5 bases). Trimming took 3 bases from V and 2 from J, leaving 17 bases between them. The CDR3 length is 17 residues. Germline lookup yields CDR1 WSHSY and CDR2 SAAADI. This chain's CDR3 is CASSDSFGAKGNQPQHF. The CDR3 region has the DNA TGCGCCAGCAGTGACTCATTCGGGGCGAAAGGCAATCAGCCCCAGCATTTT.

The J gene is TRBJ2-3, the V gene TRBV9; perhaps D is TRBD1 or TRBD2 (6 bases each). Trimming stripped 0 bases from V and 7 bases from J, with 12 bases between. The CDR3 loop spans 14 amino acids. Germline V gene lookup returns CDR1 SGDLS and CDR2 YYNGEE. CDR3 sequence reads: CASSVAGGTYTQYF. CDR3 nucleotide sequence: TGTGCCAGCAGCGTAGCCGGGGGCACGTATACGCAGTATTTT.

There are a few counts of this clone. V and J are TRBV5-1 and TRBJ2-3; 11 bases agree with TRBD1. This CDR3 comprises 18 residues. The junction had 10 bases not matched to a gene; V was cut back by 0 bases and J by 4 bases. Per germline, CDR1 SGHRS and CDR2 YFSETQ. The CDR3 coding sequence is TGCGCCAGCAGCTTGGAGGGGACAGGGGGATTTCGCGCAGATACGCAGTATTTT. It yields the protein CASSLEGTGGFRADTQYF.